There are a few counts of the clone carrying this T cell receptor beta chain. Its antigen is as yet unknown. Preparation of the TCRbeta library was carried out with unique molecular identifiers. Via MiXCR, TCRdb re-called the PCR reads, giving one row per CDR3 protein. The sample includes around 450,000 distinct CDR3 sequences, roughly 17% of them seen just once. The sample belongs to a study of T-cell reconstitution after alpha-beta-depleted transplantation in children. Findings and caveats of the study: Surviving recipient T cells and thymic progenitors underlay high day-60 TCRbeta diversity in some patients. Diversity and T-cell counts at one year after transplant derived mostly from new T cells.

V dropped 2 bases and J dropped 5; count of bases not matched to a gene: 9. The CDR3 has 16 residues. Germline CDR1 and CDR2: MGHDK and SYGVNS. The receptor comes from a boy under three years old who had a stem cell transplant for Wiskott-Aldrich syndrome, so the T cells may come from the graft donor. This sequence joins TRBV25-1 and TRBJ2-5, with 9 nucleotides matching TRBD2. The starting material was PBMCs, mostly from graft donor cells, obtained 360 days after TCRalphabeta/CD19-depleted stem cell transplant. The CDR3 nucleotides are TGTGCCAGCAGTGAACCCAATAGCGGGAGAACGGAGACCCAGTACTTC. This gives the protein CASSEPNSGRTETQYF.